This TCR beta chain was found in a study of STAT5B mutations in CD4+ large granular lymphocyte leukemia. Regarding the study as a whole: Main leukemic clonotypes were patient-specific, but about 26% appeared at low frequency elsewhere.

This CDR3 contains 14 residues. Germline V gene data show CDR1 as MGHRA and CDR2 as YSYEKL. Deletions cut 4 bases from V and 1 base from J, with 10 bases between. This clone was detected only a few times. Antigen unknown. Sequencing was at survey level. The data were produced by immunoSEQ multiplex PCR, yet TCRdb's version contains in-frame clones alone and is incomplete. This sample carries more than 30,000 clones, approximately 71% of them seen once, and the ten largest clones take approximately 0.43%. The chain couples TRBV4-1 to TRBJ1-2, with D possibly being TRBD1 (5 bases). Sequences were obtained from CD4+ T cells from blood buffy coats. The sequence derives from a human donor in good health. This CDR3 reads CASSPRDYNYGYTF. CDR3 sequence (DNA): TGCGCCAGCAGCCCCCGGGACTATAACTATGGCTACACCTTC.